The rows below give T cell receptor beta chains drawn from one sample of a study of regulatory T cells in long-lasting Graves disease. TCRdb recomputed calls from the multiplex PCR reads with MiXCR, one row per CDR3 protein. The sample includes hundreds of thousands of distinct CDR3 sequences, 16% of them seen just once. This sample also appeared in a second study, on T cells in Graves' hyperthyroidism and ophthalmopathy.

Sequenced material: peripheral blood mononuclear cells (PBMCs), taken at new diagnosis, from a patient treated with antithyroid drugs. The origin of the receptors is a man between 40 and 49 years old with Graves disease. The CDR3 runs from the conserved cysteine through the conserved F or W. The D gene is left open where the match is weak. Some rows have no size entry. The others give once, few or many, or a class for an expanded clone.

v_gene: TRBV7-2; abundance: -; d_gene: -; j_gene: TRBJ1-2; CDR3aa: CASSLEGWRIYGYTF; CDR3nt: TGTGCCAGCAGCTTAGAAGGGTGGCGGATCTATGGCTACACCTTC
v_gene: TRBV5-1; abundance: -; d_gene: TRBD2; j_gene: TRBJ2-5; CDR3aa: CASSSSTSGGAKTQYF; CDR3nt: TGCGCCAGCAGCTCGTCGACTAGCGGGGGGGCTAAGACCCAGTACTTC
v_gene: TRBV7-9; abundance: many; d_gene: -; j_gene: TRBJ1-1; CDR3aa: CASSFGGIRDTEAFF; CDR3nt: TGTGCCAGCAGCTTCGGAGGGATTAGGGACACTGAAGCTTTCTTT
v_gene: TRBV20-1; abundance: -; d_gene: TRBD1; j_gene: TRBJ2-1; CDR3aa: CSARRTGGFSNEQFF; CDR3nt: TGCAGTGCTAGGAGGACAGGGGGCTTTAGCAATGAGCAGTTCTTC
v_gene: TRBV30; abundance: few; d_gene: -; j_gene: TRBJ1-2; CDR3aa: CAWSRVNYGYTF; CDR3nt: TGTGCCTGGAGTAGGGTGAACTATGGCTACACCTTC
v_gene: TRBV5-1; abundance: few; d_gene: -; j_gene: TRBJ1-4; CDR3aa: CASSLIGTANEKLFF; CDR3nt: TGCGCCAGCAGCCTGATCGGGACGGCGAATGAAAAACTGTTTTTT
v_gene: TRBV28; abundance: many; d_gene: TRBD2; j_gene: TRBJ2-3; CDR3aa: CASRGSGGFSTDTQYF; CDR3nt: TGTGCCAGCAGGGGTAGCGGGGGATTTAGCACAGATACGCAGTATTTT
v_gene: TRBV5-1; abundance: few; d_gene: -; j_gene: TRBJ1-2; CDR3aa: CASSLDTAGYGYTF; CDR3nt: TGCGCCAGCAGCTTGGACACAGCGGGCTATGGCTACACCTTC
v_gene: TRBV20-1; abundance: -; d_gene: TRBD2; j_gene: TRBJ2-7; CDR3aa: CSIERGGPGEQYF; CDR3nt: TGCAGTATTGAACGGGGAGGGCCTGGGGAGCAGTACTTC
v_gene: TRBV12-5; abundance: many; d_gene: TRBD1; j_gene: TRBJ2-2; CDR3aa: CASGLRQGDTGELFF; CDR3nt: TGTGCTAGTGGTTTGCGGCAGGGGGACACCGGGGAGCTGTTTTTT
v_gene: TRBV6-1; abundance: many; d_gene: -; j_gene: TRBJ1-1; CDR3aa: CASRLTFGAEAFF; CDR3nt: TGTGCCAGCAGACTAACCTTCGGGGCTGAAGCTTTCTTT
v_gene: TRBV20-1; abundance: -; d_gene: -; j_gene: TRBJ1-1; CDR3aa: CSARVPTDFNTEAFF; CDR3nt: TGCAGTGCTAGAGTTCCAACAGATTTCAACACTGAAGCTTTCTTT
v_gene: TRBV7-9; abundance: many; d_gene: -; j_gene: TRBJ1-2; CDR3aa: CASSFIGITDGYTF; CDR3nt: TGTGCCAGCAGCTTTATTGGTATCACCGATGGCTACACCTTC
v_gene: TRBV18; abundance: few; d_gene: -; j_gene: TRBJ1-3; CDR3aa: CASSPRTVDTIYF; CDR3nt: TGTGCCAGCTCACCAAGGACAGTCGACACCATATATTTT
v_gene: TRBV20-1; abundance: few; d_gene: TRBD2; j_gene: TRBJ2-3; CDR3aa: CSAKASGVRTSLVTQYF; CDR3nt: TGCAGTGCTAAGGCCAGCGGGGTCAGGACTAGTCTTGTTACGCAGTATTTT
v_gene: TRBV29-1; abundance: -; d_gene: -; j_gene: TRBJ1-1; CDR3aa: CSVEPKLGNTEASF; CDR3nt: TGCAGCGTTGAACCGAAATTGGGGAACACTGAAGCTTCCTTT
v_gene: TRBV20-1; abundance: many; d_gene: -; j_gene: TRBJ1-5; CDR3aa: CSAGHQDIQPQHF; CDR3nt: TGCAGTGCTGGTCACCAGGATATTCAGCCCCAGCATTTT
v_gene: TRBV7-2; abundance: many; d_gene: -; j_gene: TRBJ1-1; CDR3aa: CASSLAAQGRVLWEAFF; CDR3nt: TGTGCCAGCAGCTTAGCGGCTCAGGGACGGGTACTGTGGGAAGCTTTCTTT
v_gene: TRBV5-1; abundance: many; d_gene: TRBD2; j_gene: TRBJ2-4; CDR3aa: CASSLGVGGNIQYF; CDR3nt: TGCGCCAGCAGCTTGGGAGTGGGAGGGAACATTCAGTACTTC
v_gene: TRBV20-1; abundance: many; d_gene: -; j_gene: TRBJ2-7; CDR3aa: CSAHKSSYEQYF; CDR3nt: TGCAGTGCACACAAGAGCTCCTACGAGCAGTACTTC
v_gene: TRBV28; abundance: many; d_gene: -; j_gene: TRBJ1-6; CDR3aa: CASSLAQFRTGYNSPLHF; CDR3nt: TGTGCCAGCAGTCTCGCACAATTCCGGACGGGCTATAATTCACCCCTCCACTTT
v_gene: TRBV20-1; abundance: many; d_gene: TRBD2; j_gene: TRBJ2-1; CDR3aa: CSASGYGAKGRGNNEQFF; CDR3nt: TGCAGTGCTAGTGGGTATGGGGCGAAGGGGCGGGGGAACAATGAGCAGTTCTTC
v_gene: TRBV7-3; abundance: many; d_gene: -; j_gene: TRBJ2-2; CDR3aa: CASSWDGHTGELFF; CDR3nt: TGTGCCAGCAGCTGGGACGGACACACCGGGGAGCTGTTTTTT
v_gene: TRBV15; abundance: -; d_gene: TRBD1; j_gene: TRBJ1-4; CDR3aa: CATSRDRGTNEKLFF; CDR3nt: TGTGCCACCAGCAGGGACAGGGGGACTAATGAAAAACTGTTTTTT
v_gene: TRBV28; abundance: many; d_gene: TRBD1; j_gene: TRBJ1-2; CDR3aa: CASSRDRSNYGYTF; CDR3nt: TGTGCCAGCAGTCGGGACAGGTCGAACTATGGCTACACCTTC
v_gene: TRBV7-6; abundance: few; d_gene: TRBD2; j_gene: TRBJ2-3; CDR3aa: CASSLVGSGVISPYTDTQYF; CDR3nt: TGTGCCAGCAGCTTAGTAGGGAGCGGGGTAATCTCCCCCTACACAGATACGCAGTATTTT
v_gene: TRBV5-1; abundance: -; d_gene: -; j_gene: TRBJ2-3; CDR3aa: CASSLVPLDTQYF; CDR3nt: TGCGCCAGCAGCTTGGTACCTCTAGATACGCAGTATTTT
v_gene: TRBV30; abundance: many; d_gene: -; j_gene: TRBJ2-1; CDR3aa: CALERGVGYGGEQFF; CDR3nt: TGTGCCTTGGAGAGGGGGGTCGGGTATGGGGGTGAGCAGTTCTTC
v_gene: TRBV2; abundance: many; d_gene: TRBD1; j_gene: TRBJ2-5; CDR3aa: CASTGQGQETQYF; CDR3nt: TGTGCCAGCACGGGACAGGGCCAGGAGACCCAGTACTTC
v_gene: TRBV7-9; abundance: few; d_gene: TRBD2; j_gene: TRBJ2-5; CDR3aa: CASSLERGAAGETQYF; CDR3nt: TGTGCCAGCAGCTTGGAGCGGGGGGCGGCGGGAGAGACCCAGTACTTC
v_gene: TRBV5-4; abundance: few; d_gene: TRBD2; j_gene: TRBJ2-3; CDR3aa: CASSLLAGGPGDTQYF; CDR3nt: TGTGCCAGCAGCTTGTTAGCGGGGGGGCCAGGAGATACGCAGTATTTT
v_gene: TRBV3-1; abundance: -; d_gene: TRBD2; j_gene: TRBJ2-3; CDR3aa: CASSQDDPSGGTTDTQYF; CDR3nt: TGTGCCAGCAGCCAAGATGATCCTAGCGGGGGCACCACAGATACGCAGTATTTT
v_gene: TRBV4-1; abundance: many; d_gene: -; j_gene: TRBJ1-2; CDR3aa: CASSQVRRGPGYTF; CDR3nt: TGCGCCAGCAGCCAAGTTCGCCGGGGGCCTGGCTACACCTTC
v_gene: TRBV7-3; abundance: many; d_gene: -; j_gene: TRBJ2-3; CDR3aa: CASSLTGDSRTDTQYF; CDR3nt: TGTGCCAGCAGCTTAACTGGCGACTCCCGAACAGATACGCAGTATTTT
v_gene: TRBV28; abundance: many; d_gene: TRBD2; j_gene: TRBJ2-3; CDR3aa: CASSLFLAGGTDTQYF; CDR3nt: TGTGCCAGCAGTTTATTCCTAGCGGGGGGCACAGATACGCAGTATTTT